This TCR beta chain is from a study of cytotoxic CD8 clonotypes in ibrutinib-treated CLL. Study-wide context: Mean per-sample yields comprised around 230,000 productive templates and 75,000 to 95,000 productive rearrangements.

Sequencing was performed with immunoSEQ multiplex PCR; in TCRdb, only in-frame clones are kept and a portion is missing. This sample has about 140,000 clones; 60% to 80% occur once, and the top ten carry around a quarter. This TCR was sampled from a human donor with chronic lymphocytic leukemia. The sample in question was PBMCs, obtained after 12 months of ibrutinib treatment.

The CDR3 here is CASSLGNTGVVDEQFF. The CDR3 DNA follows: TGTGCCAGCAGCTTAGGAAATACAGGGGTAGTTGATGAGCAGTTCTTC. The chain recombines TRBV11-2 with TRBJ2-1; 7 bases fit TRBD1. The CDR3 spans 16 residues. Germline V CDR1 and CDR2: SGHAT, FQNNGV. The ends lost 1 base at V and 8 bases at J; junction bases unmatched: 11.